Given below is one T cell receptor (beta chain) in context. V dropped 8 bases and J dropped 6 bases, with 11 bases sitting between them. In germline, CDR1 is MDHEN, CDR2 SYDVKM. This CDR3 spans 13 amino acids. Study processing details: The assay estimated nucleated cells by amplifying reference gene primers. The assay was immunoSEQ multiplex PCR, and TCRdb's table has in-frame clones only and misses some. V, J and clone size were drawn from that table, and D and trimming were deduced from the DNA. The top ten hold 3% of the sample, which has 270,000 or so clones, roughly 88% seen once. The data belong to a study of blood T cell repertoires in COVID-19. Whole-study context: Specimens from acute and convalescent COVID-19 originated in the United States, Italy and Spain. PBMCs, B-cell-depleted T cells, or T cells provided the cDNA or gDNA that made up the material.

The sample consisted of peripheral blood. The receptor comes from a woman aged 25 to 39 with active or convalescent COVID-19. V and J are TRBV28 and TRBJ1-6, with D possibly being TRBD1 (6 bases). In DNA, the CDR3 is TGTGCCAGCTTGGGACACTTTAATTCACCCCTCCACTTT. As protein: CASLGHFNSPLHF.